This T cell receptor beta chain was documented in a study of blood T cell repertoires in COVID-19. Study at large: Whether acute or convalescent, the COVID-19 samples came from the United States, Italy and Spain.

V shed 4 bases and J 1 base; nucleotides not matched to a gene: 8. This CDR3 has 17 amino acids. Germline assignment: CDR1 SGHVS and CDR2 FNYEAQ. TCRdb keeps only in-frame clones here, not all; method: immunoSEQ multiplex PCR. The table shows about 33,000 clones, with around nine tenths occurring only once. The TCR comes from a human donor in a cohort sampled during active COVID-19. Sequencing was done on a sample of peripheral blood. The V and J genes are TRBV7-6 and TRBJ2-3; TRBD1 matches 10 bases. CDR3 sequence: CASSSDRGLGRTDTQYF. In DNA form, the CDR3 reads TGTGCCAGCAGCTCCGACAGGGGGCTTGGTCGCACAGATACGCAGTATTTT. Combining the CDR3 with reference TRBV7-6 and TRBJ2-3 gives the whole variable domain GAGVSQSPRYKVTKRGQDVALRCDPISGHVSLYWYRQALGQGPEFLTYFNYEAQQDKSGLPNDRFSAERPEGSISTLTIQRTEQRDSAMYRCASSSDRGLGRTDTQYFGPGTRLTVL.